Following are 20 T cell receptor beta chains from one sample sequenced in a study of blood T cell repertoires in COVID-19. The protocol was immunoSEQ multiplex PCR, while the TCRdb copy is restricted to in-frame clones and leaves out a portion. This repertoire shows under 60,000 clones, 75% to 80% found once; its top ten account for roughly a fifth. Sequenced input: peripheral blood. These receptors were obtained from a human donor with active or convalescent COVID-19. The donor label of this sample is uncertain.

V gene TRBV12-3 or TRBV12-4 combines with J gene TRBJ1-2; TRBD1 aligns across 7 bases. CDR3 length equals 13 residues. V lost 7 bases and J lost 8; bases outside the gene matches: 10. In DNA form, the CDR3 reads TGTGCCAGCACCCGAACAGGGGATGGAGGCTACACCTTC. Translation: CASTRTGDGGYTF.

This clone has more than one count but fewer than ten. The CDR3 here is CASSSRQGSIETQYF. The CDR3 DNA reads TGTGCCAGTAGTAGCAGACAGGGGAGTATTGAGACCCAGTACTTC. The chain is built from TRBV19 and TRBJ2-5; 8 nucleotides match TRBD1. Trimming took 4 bases from V and 5 from J; bases not matched to a gene: 9. Germline loops: CDR1 LNHDA, CDR2 SQIVND (reference sequence). The CDR3 has 15 residues.

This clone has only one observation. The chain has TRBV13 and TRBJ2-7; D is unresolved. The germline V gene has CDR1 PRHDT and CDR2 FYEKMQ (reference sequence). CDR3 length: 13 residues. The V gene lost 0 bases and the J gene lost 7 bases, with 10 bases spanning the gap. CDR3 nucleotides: TGTGCCAGCAGCTTAGGTGGCCTCGGGGAGCAGTACTTC. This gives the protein CASSLGGLGEQYF.

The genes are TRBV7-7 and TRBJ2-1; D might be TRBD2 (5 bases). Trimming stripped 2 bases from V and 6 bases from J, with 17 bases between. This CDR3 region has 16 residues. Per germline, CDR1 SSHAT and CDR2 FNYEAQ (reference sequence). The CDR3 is CASSLFKDGRGNEQFF. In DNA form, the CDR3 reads TGTGCCAGCAGCTTATTCAAGGACGGCCGGGGCAATGAGCAGTTCTTC.

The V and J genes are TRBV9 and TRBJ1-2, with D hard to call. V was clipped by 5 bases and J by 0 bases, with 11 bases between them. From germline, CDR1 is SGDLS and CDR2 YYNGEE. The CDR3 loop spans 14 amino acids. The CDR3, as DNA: TGTGCCAGCAGGTTTGAAGGAGCTAACTATGGCTACACCTTC. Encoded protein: CASRFEGANYGYTF.

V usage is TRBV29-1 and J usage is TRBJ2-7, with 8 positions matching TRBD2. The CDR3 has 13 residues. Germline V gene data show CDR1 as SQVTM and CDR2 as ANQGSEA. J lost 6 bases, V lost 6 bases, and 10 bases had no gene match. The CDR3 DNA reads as TGCAGCGTGAGCCAAGCGGGAGATTCCGAGCAGTACTTC. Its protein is CSVSQAGDSEQYF.

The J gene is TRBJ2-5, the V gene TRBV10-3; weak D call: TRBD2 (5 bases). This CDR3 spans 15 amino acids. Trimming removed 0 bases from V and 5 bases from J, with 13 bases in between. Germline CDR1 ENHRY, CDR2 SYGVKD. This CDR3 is CAISESIIRRETQYF. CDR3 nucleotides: TGTGCCATCAGTGAGTCGATTATTCGGAGGGAGACCCAGTACTTC.

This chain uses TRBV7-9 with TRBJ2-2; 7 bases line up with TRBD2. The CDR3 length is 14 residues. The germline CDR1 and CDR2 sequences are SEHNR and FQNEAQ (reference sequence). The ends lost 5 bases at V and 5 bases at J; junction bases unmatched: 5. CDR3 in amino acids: CASSMTSLTGELFF. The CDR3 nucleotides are TGTGCCAGCAGCATGACTAGCCTAACCGGGGAGCTGTTTTTT. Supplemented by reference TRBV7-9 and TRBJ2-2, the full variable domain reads DTGVSQNPRHKITKRGQNVTFRCDPISEHNRLYWYRQTLGQGPEFLTYFQNEAQLEKSRLLSDRFSAERPKGSFSTLEIQRTEQGDSAMYLCASSMTSLTGELFFGEGSRLTVL.

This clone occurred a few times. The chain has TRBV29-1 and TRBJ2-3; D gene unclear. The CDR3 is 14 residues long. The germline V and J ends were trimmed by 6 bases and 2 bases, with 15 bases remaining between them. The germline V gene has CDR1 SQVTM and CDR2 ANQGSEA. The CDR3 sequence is CSVRPGGNTDTQYF. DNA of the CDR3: TGCAGCGTGCGTCCGGGTGGAAACACAGATACGCAGTATTTT.

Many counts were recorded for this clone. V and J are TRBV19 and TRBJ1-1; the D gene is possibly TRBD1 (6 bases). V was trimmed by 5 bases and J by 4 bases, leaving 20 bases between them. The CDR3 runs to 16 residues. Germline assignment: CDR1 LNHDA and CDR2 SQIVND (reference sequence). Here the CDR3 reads CASSLRTGTLSTEAFF. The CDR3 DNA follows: TGTGCCAGTAGTTTAAGAACCGGGACATTAAGCACTGAAGCTTTCTTT.

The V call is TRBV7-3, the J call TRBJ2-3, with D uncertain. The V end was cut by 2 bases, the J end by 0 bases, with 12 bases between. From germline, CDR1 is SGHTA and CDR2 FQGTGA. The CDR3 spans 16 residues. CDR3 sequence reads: CASSLGHPFSTDTQYF. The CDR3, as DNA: TGTGCCAGCAGCTTAGGGCATCCCTTTAGCACAGATACGCAGTATTTT.

The CDR3 is CASSFGTGGRYNEQFF. The CDR3 nucleotides are TGTGCCAGCAGTTTTGGGACCGGGGGGCGCTACAATGAGCAGTTCTTC. The gene calls are TRBV28 and TRBJ2-1, with D possibly TRBD2 on 7 matching bases. The V end lost 3 bases, the J end lost 3 bases, and 15 bases lay between the germline ends. The CDR3 runs 16 residues. CDR1 and CDR2 from the germline V gene are MDHEN and SYDVKM.

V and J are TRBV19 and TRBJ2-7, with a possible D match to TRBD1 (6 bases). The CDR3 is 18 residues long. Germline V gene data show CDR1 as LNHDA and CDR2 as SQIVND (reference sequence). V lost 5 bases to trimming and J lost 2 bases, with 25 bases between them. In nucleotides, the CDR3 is TGTGCCAGTAGTCCCCAAGGCAGGGGCCAGGGTTCAACCTACGAGCAGTACTTC. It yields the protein CASSPQGRGQGSTYEQYF.

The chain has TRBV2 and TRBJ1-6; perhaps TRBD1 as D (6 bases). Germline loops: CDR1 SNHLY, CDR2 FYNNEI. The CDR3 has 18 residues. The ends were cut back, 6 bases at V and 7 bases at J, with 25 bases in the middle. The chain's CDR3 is CASRPPPGGGGGNSPLHF. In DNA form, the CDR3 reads TGTGCCAGCAGGCCGCCCCCCGGAGGGGGGGGTGGGAATTCACCCCTCCACTTT.

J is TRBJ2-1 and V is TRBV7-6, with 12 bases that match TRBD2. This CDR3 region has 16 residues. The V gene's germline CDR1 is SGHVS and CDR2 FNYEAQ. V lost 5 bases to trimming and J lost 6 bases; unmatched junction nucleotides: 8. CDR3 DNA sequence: TGTGCCAGCAGCCCCCGTCTAGCGGGGGGGTCCAATGAGCAGTTCTTC. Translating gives CASSPRLAGGSNEQFF.

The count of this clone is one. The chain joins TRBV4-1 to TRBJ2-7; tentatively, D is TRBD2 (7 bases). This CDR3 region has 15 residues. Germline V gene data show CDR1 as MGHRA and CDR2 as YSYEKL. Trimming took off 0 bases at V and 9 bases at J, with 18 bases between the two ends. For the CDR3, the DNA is TGCGCCAGCAGCCAAGAGGGAGGGGGGGGATTCTGGCAGTACTTC. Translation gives CASSQEGGGGFWQYF.

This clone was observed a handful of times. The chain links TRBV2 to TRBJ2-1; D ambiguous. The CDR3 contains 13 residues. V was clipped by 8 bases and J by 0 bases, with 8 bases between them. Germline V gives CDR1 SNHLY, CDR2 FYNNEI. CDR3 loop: CASLWSSYNEQFF. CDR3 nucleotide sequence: TGTGCCAGCCTATGGAGCTCCTACAATGAGCAGTTCTTC.

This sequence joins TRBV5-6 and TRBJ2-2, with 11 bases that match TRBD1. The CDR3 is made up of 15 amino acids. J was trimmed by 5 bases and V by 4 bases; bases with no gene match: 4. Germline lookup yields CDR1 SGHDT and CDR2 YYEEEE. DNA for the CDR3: TGTGCCAGCAGCCGGACAGGGGGCAGGACCGGGGAGCTGTTTTTT. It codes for CASSRTGGRTGELFF.

This CDR3 is CASSLTPSGSQETQYF. In DNA form, the CDR3 reads TGTGCCAGCAGCTTAACGCCTAGCGGGAGTCAAGAGACCCAGTACTTC. J is TRBJ2-5 and V is TRBV7-2; TRBD2 matches at 10 bases. V gave up 2 bases and J gave up 2 bases; unmatched junction bases: 5. The V gene's germline CDR1 is SGHTA and CDR2 FQGNSA. The CDR3 runs to 16 residues. Together with reference TRBV7-2 and TRBJ2-5, the CDR3 gives the full variable domain: GAGVSQSPSNKVTEKGKDVELRCDPISGHTALYWYRQSLGQGLEFLIYFQGNSAPDKSGLPSDRFSAERTGGSVSTLTIQRTQQEDSAVYLCASSLTPSGSQETQYFGPGTRLLVL.

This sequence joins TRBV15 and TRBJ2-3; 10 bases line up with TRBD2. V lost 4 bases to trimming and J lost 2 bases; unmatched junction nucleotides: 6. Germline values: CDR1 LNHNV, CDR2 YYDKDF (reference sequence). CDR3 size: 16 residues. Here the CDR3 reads CATSTLAGEITDTQYF. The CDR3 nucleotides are TGTGCCACCAGCACTCTAGCGGGAGAGATCACAGATACGCAGTATTTT.